Each of the 13 T cell receptor beta chains below was sequenced from the same sample in a study of blood T cell repertoires in COVID-19. Assay used: immunoSEQ multiplex PCR; TCRdb lists only in-frame clones, some missing. Among 55,000 to 65,000 clones listed, around 87% were seen once. The sample comprised peripheral blood. The receptors originated from a man between 60 and 75 years old with active or convalescent COVID-19.

This clone was seen a handful of times. The J gene is TRBJ2-1, the V gene TRBV7-6; D is undetermined. Germline loops: CDR1 SGHVS, CDR2 FNYEAQ. The V and J ends lost 0 bases and 5 bases respectively, with 14 bases between them. The CDR3 runs 16 residues. CDR3 bases: TGTGCCAGCAGCTTAGCGCGGTCTCCTCGGGACAATGAGCAGTTCTTC. It is translated as CASSLARSPRDNEQFF.

V gene TRBV19 combines with J gene TRBJ2-5; D is uncertain. V was pared by 3 bases and J by 4 bases, with 6 bases between. The CDR3 length is 12 residues. Germline V gene lookup returns CDR1 LNHDA and CDR2 SQIVND (reference sequence). In DNA, the CDR3 is TGTGCCAGTAGTATTTTTAGAGAGACCCAGTACTTC. Translating it yields CASSIFRETQYF.

The V call is TRBV9, the J call TRBJ1-1; no reliable D call. The V end lost 6 bases, the J end lost 1 base, and 10 bases lay between the germline ends. Germline V gene lookup returns CDR1 SGDLS and CDR2 YYNGEE. The CDR3 consists of 13 residues. The CDR3 here is CASTRRENTEAFF. The CDR3 bases are TGTGCCAGCACCCGTCGGGAGAACACTGAAGCTTTCTTT.

The chain employs TRBV19 and TRBJ1-3; 9 bases match TRBD1. The CDR3 is 17 amino acids. The trim removed 3 bases at V and 0 bases at J, leaving 6 bases unmatched. CDR1 and CDR2 (germline): LNHDA, SQIVND (reference sequence). The CDR3 DNA follows: TGTGCCAGTAGTATCTCCGGACAGGGGAACTCTGGAAACACCATATATTTT. Protein product: CASSISGQGNSGNTIYF.

This clone appeared once. V gene TRBV6-2 or TRBV6-3 combines with J gene TRBJ1-6, with 12 nucleotides matching TRBD1. The CDR3 has 16 residues. With V trimmed by 6 bases and J by 10 bases, 10 bases remained unmatched. Germline lookup yields CDR1 MNHEY and CDR2 SVGEGT. The CDR3 coding sequence is TGTGCCAGCAGCACCACGGGACAGGGGGCAGGGTCACCCCTCCACTTT. It specifies CASSTTGQGAGSPLHF.

The chain combines TRBV6-5 with TRBJ2-2; 9 bases align to TRBD1. The length of the CDR3 is 15 residues. The germline V gene encodes CDR1 MNHEY and CDR2 SVGAGI. V dropped 6 bases and J dropped 5; count of bases not matched to a gene: 7. CDR3 nucleotide sequence: TGTGCCAGCAGCCGGGACAGGGTTGGGACCGGGGAGCTGTTTTTT. This translates into CASSRDRVGTGELFF.

The genes are TRBV6-5 and TRBJ1-2, with a tentative D call TRBD1 (5 bases). The CDR3 extends over 13 amino acids. Germline assignment: CDR1 MNHEY and CDR2 SVGAGI. V was cut by 2 bases and J by 2 bases, with 6 bases left in between. CDR3 amino acids: CASSYDRNYGYTF. The CDR3 DNA is TGTGCCAGCAGTTACGACAGAAACTATGGCTACACCTTC.

The chain recombines TRBV18 with TRBJ2-6; TRBD1 matches at 7 bases. CDR1 KGHSH and CDR2 LQKENI come from the germline V gene. The CDR3 extends over 17 amino acids. V trimming: 6 bases; J trimming: 4 bases; junction bases outside the gene matches: 12. The CDR3 DNA reads TGTGCCAGCTCTCGCGGACAGGCCTCACCCGGGGCCAACGTCCTGACTTTC. Translating gives CASSRGQASPGANVLTF.

This chain joins TRBV11-2 and TRBJ1-1; D might be TRBD1 (5 bases). The V end was cut by 7 bases, the J end by 6 bases, with 21 bases between. This CDR3 is 15 amino acids long. CDR1 and CDR2 from the germline V gene are SGHAT and FQNNGV. CDR3 in DNA: TGTGCCAGCACCCCGCGACCGGGGGGGGTCGCTGAAGCTTTCTTT. Translating it yields CASTPRPGGVAEAFF.

The J gene is TRBJ2-2, the V gene TRBV11-1; 10 positions agree with TRBD2. CDR1 and CDR2 from the germline V gene are SGHAT and FQDESV (reference sequence). Unmatched junction bases numbered 8, after V lost 8 bases and J lost 5 bases. CDR3 length: 15 amino acids. The CDR3 protein is CASLEGTSVTGELFF. CDR3 sequence (DNA): TGTGCCAGCCTTGAGGGGACTAGCGTAACCGGGGAGCTGTTTTTT.

The gene calls are TRBV7-2 and TRBJ2-3; the D gene is possibly TRBD1 (5 bases). V was pared by 5 bases and J by 3 bases, with 15 bases between. The germline V gene has CDR1 SGHTA and CDR2 FQGNSA. The CDR3 loop spans 15 amino acids. The CDR3 nucleotides read TGTGCCAGCAGCCCCAGGGCAGGAAGGACAGATACGCAGTATTTT. It specifies CASSPRAGRTDTQYF.

A single count supports this clone. The V and J genes are TRBV5-1 and TRBJ1-1; TRBD1 matches 10 bases. From germline, CDR1 is SGHRS and CDR2 YFSETQ. The CDR3 consists of 17 residues. Trimming took 4 bases from V and 0 from J; bases not matched to a gene: 9. CDR3 region: CASSDGTGDNMNTEAFF. CDR3 sequence (DNA): TGCGCCAGCAGCGACGGGACAGGGGATAATATGAACACTGAAGCTTTCTTT.

The rearrangement uses TRBV5-1 and TRBJ2-5; tentatively, D is TRBD2 (7 bases). The CDR3 totals 14 residues. The germline V and J ends were trimmed by 3 bases and 1 base, with 10 bases remaining between them. Germline V gives CDR1 SGHRS, CDR2 YFSETQ. The CDR3 sequence: CASSWGGGQETQYF. The CDR3 coding sequence is TGCGCCAGCAGCTGGGGAGGGGGCCAAGAGACCCAGTACTTC.